This TCR beta chain was recovered during a study of post-analysis software for immune sequencing data. Each TCR beta cDNA library carried unique molecular identifiers. The T cell input of about 0.85 to 10 million gave around 540,000 cDNA molecules. TCRdb re-called the PCR reads through MiXCR, storing one row per CDR3 protein. The sample lists fewer than 850,000 distinct CDR3 sequences, 25% to 30% occurring once. This clonotype has just a few counts. Its specificity is unknown. The V gene end was trimmed by 5 bases and the J gene end by 4 bases; junction bases not matched to a gene: 11. The length of the CDR3 is 16 residues. Per germline, CDR1 SEHNR and CDR2 FQNEAQ (reference sequence). General study points: Samples from one preparation batch, clustered by F measure, grouped strongly together. Five TRBV segments occurring more often in patients than controls included TRBV5-6, TRBV5-1 and TRBV20-1.

The chain couples TRBV7-9 to TRBJ1-2; 9 bases are a match to TRBD1. This clonotype originated in a girl aged 10 to 17 with multiple sclerosis. Sequenced sample: blood. The CDR3 is CASSPTGGSQAYGYTF. The CDR3, as DNA: TGTGCCAGCAGCCCGACAGGGGGGAGTCAAGCCTATGGCTACACCTTC.